The following is a TCR beta chain sequence with its context. The antigen is undetermined. The entry originates in a study of T-cell memory formation after mild COVID-19. Constant-segment primers and 5'RACE yielded cDNA libraries for TCR alpha and TCR beta, each carrying sample barcodes and UMIs. TCRdb reprocessed the 5' RACE reads with MiXCR, giving one entry per CDR3 protein. This table has more than 120,000 distinct CDR3 sequences, about 19% appearing once. Study results and caveats: Mainly CM and EM harbored the contracting CD4+ clones; mainly EMRA harbored the CD8+ ones. Day 15 to 85 contractors were CD4/CD8 balanced; later expanders leaned CD4+. Pre-infection memory already had some responding clones, implying cross-reactive memory joined.

What was sequenced was PBMCs or a T cell subset sorted from them (not recorded which). This receptor was identified in an adult woman who had mild COVID-19 (a few samples of this study predate the infection). Cell type and time point are not known.

CDR3 region: CASSGTGTNTGELFF. For the CDR3, the DNA is TGTGCCAGCAGCGGGACCGGGACGAACACCGGGGAGCTGTTTTTT. The chain carries TRBV5-5 and TRBJ2-2; TRBD1 or TRBD2 may be the D gene (5 bases each). The CDR3 loop spans 15 amino acids. Germline CDR1 and CDR2: SGHKS and YYEKEE (reference sequence). The V and J ends lost 4 bases and 0 bases respectively, with 10 bases between them.